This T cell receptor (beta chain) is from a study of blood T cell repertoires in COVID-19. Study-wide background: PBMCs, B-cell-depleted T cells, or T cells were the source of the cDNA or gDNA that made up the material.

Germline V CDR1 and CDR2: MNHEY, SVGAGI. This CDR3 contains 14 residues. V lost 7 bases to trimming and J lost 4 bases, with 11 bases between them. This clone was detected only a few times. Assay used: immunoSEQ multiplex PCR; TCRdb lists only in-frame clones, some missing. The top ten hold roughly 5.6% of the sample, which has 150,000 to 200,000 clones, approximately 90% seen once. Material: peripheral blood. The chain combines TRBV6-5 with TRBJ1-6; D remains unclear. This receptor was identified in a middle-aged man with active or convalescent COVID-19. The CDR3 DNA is TGTGCCAGCACGGCAGGTTCTTATAATTCACCCCTCCACTTT. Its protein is CASTAGSYNSPLHF.